Listed here are 11 T cell receptor beta chains from one sample, sequenced in a study of T cell repertoires in cytomegalovirus infection. Their recognized antigens are unknown. TCRdb ran MiXCR on the reads and lists one entry per CDR3 protein. Among 200,000 to 250,000 distinct CDR3 sequences, approximately 40% were seen once, and the ten largest hold 55% to 70%. The sample was CD8+ T cells from cultured PBMCs, taken from culture after CMV antigen stimulation. The receptors shown here come from a human donor in good health (CMV status not recorded). Some clones in this sample may be carry-over from other donors' samples.

At least ten counts were recorded for this clonotype. The chain recombines TRBV7-2 with TRBJ2-7; no clear D gene. Germline V gene data show CDR1 as SGHTA and CDR2 as FQGNSA. CDR3 length equals 12 residues. Trimming pared 4 bases from V and 5 bases from J, leaving 9 bases between. In DNA form, the CDR3 reads TGTGCCAGCAGCTCCCCTCAGAACGAGCAGTACTTC. Protein: CASSSPQNEQYF.

The chain carries TRBV29-1 and TRBJ2-3, with 12 bases fitting TRBD2. V lost 4 bases to trimming and J lost 1 base; unmatched junction nucleotides: 6. Per germline, CDR1 SQVTM and CDR2 ANQGSEA. This CDR3 has 16 residues. In nucleotides, the CDR3 is TGCAGCGTTGCGGGGAGACTAGCGGGGGGCACAGATACGCAGTATTTT. Translated, it gives CSVAGRLAGGTDTQYF.

This clonotype has only a few counts. The chain recombines TRBV7-2 with TRBJ2-1; 10 bases map to TRBD2. Looked up from germline, CDR1 is SGHTA and CDR2 is FQGNSA. Trimming removed 6 bases from V and 4 bases from J; junction bases left unmatched: 6. The CDR3 sequence is 15 residues long. CDR3 nucleotides: TGTGCCAGCAGTTCCCTAGCGGGAGAGTACAATGAGCAGTTCTTC. It specifies CASSSLAGEYNEQFF.

The rearrangement joins TRBV7-6 to TRBJ2-2, with 7 positions matching TRBD2. There are 14 residues in the CDR3. Germline lookup yields CDR1 SGHVS and CDR2 FNYEAQ. The V and J ends lost 7 bases and 7 bases, in that order; junction bases with no gene match: 9. CDR3 nucleotides: TGTGCCAGCACCCCGGGGGGAGCTCTCGGGGAGCTGTTTTTT. Translation: CASTPGGALGELFF.

The gene calls are TRBV20-1 and TRBJ2-2; 9 bases line up with TRBD2. J was trimmed by 5 bases and V by 2 bases; bases with no gene match: 6. Per the germline V gene, CDR1 is DFQATT and CDR2 is SNEGSKA (reference sequence). This CDR3 is 15 amino acids long. CDR3 nucleotide sequence: TGCAGTGCTAGACGAGCGGGGGGCCGGACCGGGGAGCTGTTTTTT. Translation gives CSARRAGGRTGELFF.

This clonotype was found a few times. This CDR3 reads CSVLGSVTGLANYGYTF. CDR3 coding DNA: TGCAGCGTTCTAGGGTCCGTTACAGGGTTAGCTAACTATGGCTACACCTTC. The rearrangement uses TRBV29-1 and TRBJ1-2; weak D call: TRBD1 (6 bases). The V end lost 5 bases, the J end lost 0 bases, and 22 bases lay between the germline ends. The CDR3 contains 17 residues. The germline CDR1 and CDR2 sequences are SQVTM and ANQGSEA.

This chain links TRBV12-3 or TRBV12-4 with TRBJ1-6; no reliable D call. The V gene lost 2 bases and the J gene lost 3 bases, with 11 bases spanning the gap. The CDR3 totals 16 residues. This CDR3 reads CASSLSGSLYNSPLHF. DNA of the CDR3: TGTGCCAGCAGTTTAAGTGGCAGTCTCTATAATTCACCCCTCCACTTT.

This clonotype was seen many times. V is TRBV29-1 and J is TRBJ1-2, with no clear D. CDR3 length: 16 residues. Trimming took off 5 bases at V and 2 bases at J, with 21 bases between the two ends. Germline V gene lookup returns CDR1 SQVTM and CDR2 ANQGSEA. The CDR3 reads CSVYGVLGVENYGYTF. In nucleotides, the CDR3 is TGCAGCGTTTATGGGGTGCTCGGTGTCGAGAACTATGGCTACACCTTC.

This clonotype was counted a few times. The rearrangement joins TRBV14 to TRBJ2-7, with 10 bases aligning to TRBD2. The length of the CDR3 is 16 residues. Germline V CDR1 and CDR2: SGHDN, FVKESK. With V trimmed by 4 bases and J by 3 bases, 9 bases remained unmatched. For the CDR3, the DNA is TGTGCCAGCAGCCTGGCACTAGCGGGACCTTTCTACGAGCAGTACTTC. It translates to CASSLALAGPFYEQYF.

V is TRBV7-2 and J is TRBJ1-5; no clear D gene. CDR3 length equals 17 residues. Germline CDR1 SGHTA, CDR2 FQGNSA. Trimming took off 5 bases at V and 3 bases at J, with 20 bases between the two ends. The CDR3 nucleotides are TGTGCCAGCAGCCCTTCCTTTATCGGGGAAGACAATCAGCCCCAGCATTTT. Protein: CASSPSFIGEDNQPQHF. Complete variable domain (other parts from reference TRBV7-2 and TRBJ1-5): GAGVSQSPSNKVTEKGKDVELRCDPISGHTALYWYRQSLGQGLEFLIYFQGNSAPDKSGLPSDRFSAERTGGSVSTLTIQRTQQEDSAVYLCASSPSFIGEDNQPQHFGDGTRLSIL.

The CDR3 reads CATSSLKYGYTF. As DNA, the CDR3 is TGTGCCACCAGCAGCCTTAAATATGGCTACACCTTC. V usage is TRBV15 and J usage is TRBJ1-2; D not certain. The CDR3 extends over 12 amino acids. Germline V lookup: CDR1 LNHNV, CDR2 YYDKDF (reference sequence). With 3 bases removed from V and 5 bases from J, the gap between germline ends came to 7 bases.